Listed below are T cell receptor beta chains from one sample, sequenced in a study of vaccination and CD4 T cells after COVID-19. Their antigens are not known. MiXCR was run by TCRdb on the PCR reads, yielding one entry per CDR3 protein. The repertoire includes roughly 12,000 distinct CDR3 sequences, 45% to 50% of them detected once, and 15% to 17% sits in the top ten. Sequencing was done on a sample of CD4+ T cells from blood, cultured in vitro. These receptors were obtained from a human donor who had recovered from COVID-19. The CDR3 runs from the conserved cysteine through the conserved F or W. D genes are given only for firm matches. A clone size is listed for some rows: how often the clone was seen (once, few, many), or a class if it is expanded.

>few|TRBJ1-1|TRBD1|TRBV27|13
CASRNRGNTEAFF
TGTGCCAGCAGGAACAGGGGGAACACTGAAGCTTTCTTT
>few|TRBJ2-5|.|TRBV20-1|13
CSASGQTQETQYF
TGCAGTGCTAGCGGACAGACCCAAGAGACCCAGTACTTC
>.|TRBJ2-1|TRBD2|TRBV27|14
CATRQTSGRNEQFF
TGTGCCACCAGGCAGACTAGCGGGAGAAATGAGCAGTTCTTC
>.|TRBJ2-2|.|TRBV5-6|14
CASSFGTNTGELFF
TGTGCCAGCAGCTTCGGAACGAACACCGGGGAGCTGTTTTTT
>once|TRBJ2-3|.|TRBV19|14
CASSPVSSTDTQYF
TGTGCCAGTAGTCCCGTCTCGAGCACAGATACGCAGTATTTT
>.|TRBJ2-7|.|TRBV19|12
CASSTQGGEQYF
TGTGCCAGTAGTACCCAAGGTGGAGAGCAGTACTTC
>.|TRBJ2-4|TRBD2|TRBV12-3/TRBV12-4|19
CASSPDGTSGRAAKNIQYF
TGTGCCAGCAGCCCGGATGGGACTAGCGGGAGGGCTGCCAAAAACATTCAGTACTTC
>few|TRBJ2-5|TRBD1|TRBV18|13
CASSPGQPETQYF
TGTGCCAGCTCACCGGGACAGCCAGAGACCCAGTACTTC
>few|TRBJ2-5|TRBD1|TRBV6-1|17
CASHPRLSRDSQETQYF
TGTGCCAGCCACCCCAGGCTCTCACGGGACAGCCAAGAGACCCAGTACTTC
>.|TRBJ2-5|.|TRBV10-3|13
CAISERSQETQYF
TGTGCCATCAGTGAGCGATCCCAAGAGACCCAGTACTTC
>.|TRBJ2-5|TRBD2|TRBV12-3/TRBV12-4|18
CASSSSGLAGGLLLGQYF
TGTGCCAGCAGTTCCTCCGGACTAGCGGGAGGACTATTACTAGGCCAGTACTTC
>.|TRBJ2-7|TRBD1|TRBV5-1|14
CASSLGTGAYEQYF
TGCGCCAGCAGCCTCGGGACAGGGGCCTACGAGCAGTACTTC
>once|TRBJ2-5|.|TRBV11-1|14
CASSHPPNTETQYF
TGTGCCAGCAGCCATCCCCCTAACACGGAGACCCAGTACTTC
>.|TRBJ2-3|.|TRBV6-1|14
CASSEALEIDTQYF
TGTGCCAGCAGTGAAGCGCTAGAAATAGATACGCAGTATTTT
>medium-sized|TRBJ2-2|.|TRBV20-1|12
CSAATNTGELFF
TGCAGTGCTGCTACGAACACCGGGGAGCTGTTTTTT
>once|TRBJ1-3|.|TRBV20-1|13
CSASQVSGNTIYF
TGCAGTGCGTCGCAGGTCTCTGGAAACACCATATATTTT
>.|TRBJ1-1|.|TRBV28|16
CASSSPERGTNTEAFF
TGTGCCAGCAGCTCCCCCGAACGGGGAACGAACACTGAAGCTTTCTTT